This paragraph reports one T cell receptor (beta chain). One entry per CDR3 protein, without DNA, is what TCRdb gives after re-calling the 5' RACE reads. The sample has approximately 400,000 distinct CDR3 sequences. There are 16 residues in the CDR3. Germline-derived CDR1 and CDR2 are SGHDN and FVKESK. The data were taken from a study of monozygotic twins with inflammatory bowel disease. This receptor was identified in a human donor with ulcerative colitis or Crohn's disease, or a healthy co-twin of an affected twin (not recorded which). The chain uses TRBV14 and TRBJ2-1; TCRdb calls TRBD2, which cannot be checked without DNA. The source material was blood. CDR3 loop: CASSHSGGGAYNEQFF.